This TCR beta chain came from a study of blood T cell repertoires in COVID-19. CDR1 and CDR2 (germline): MGHRA, YSYEKL. Trimming cost V 0 bases and J 1 base; bases outside gene matches: 4. CDR3 length: 16 amino acids. The assay was immunoSEQ multiplex PCR, and TCRdb's table has in-frame clones only and misses some. The data show about 190,000 clones, roughly 80% seen once. Sequenced: peripheral blood. This receptor was identified in a man in his fifties or sixties who had recovered from COVID-19. The genes are TRBV4-1 and TRBJ2-3, with 7 bases lining up with TRBD2. The CDR3 protein is CASSQDPSGGTDTQYF. The CDR3 bases are TGCGCCAGCAGCCAAGACCCTAGCGGAGGCACAGATACGCAGTATTTT.